The 6 T cell receptor beta chains below all came from one sample that was sequenced in a study of blood T cell repertoires in COVID-19. Clones were read by immunoSEQ multiplex PCR, and TCRdb kept only the in-frame ones, dropping some. The table includes 15,000 to 20,000 clones, about 91% detected once. Sequencing used peripheral blood. These receptors originate from a human donor in a cohort sampled during active COVID-19.

The chain joins TRBV10-3 to TRBJ2-7; 10 positions agree with TRBD1. CDR3 length: 15 residues. The germline V gene encodes CDR1 ENHRY and CDR2 SYGVKD. J was trimmed by 3 bases and V by 6 bases; bases with no gene match: 8. The DNA of the CDR3 is TGTGCCATCAGAGAACCGGGACAGGGGATCTACGAGCAGTACTTC. As protein: CAIREPGQGIYEQYF.

V is TRBV11-2 and J is TRBJ2-3, with D unclear. Germline V lookup: CDR1 SGHAT, CDR2 FQNNGV. Deletions cut 5 bases from V and 4 bases from J, with 16 bases between. The CDR3 runs to 15 residues. The CDR3 sequence: CASSADAGRADTQYF. CDR3 DNA: TGTGCCAGCAGCGCAGATGCAGGTCGTGCAGATACGCAGTATTTT.

V is TRBV9 and J is TRBJ1-2, with 7 bases fitting TRBD1. In germline, CDR1 is SGDLS, CDR2 YYNGEE. This CDR3 is built from 15 residues. J gave up 8 bases and V 4 bases, and 14 bases lay outside the gene matches. DNA for the CDR3: TGTGCCAGCAGCCCCTGGGACAGCCGGAGTTCGGGCTACACCTTC. Its translation: CASSPWDSRSSGYTF.

V and J are TRBV5-4 and TRBJ2-3; 10 nucleotides line up with TRBD2. V lost 4 bases and J lost 0; bases outside the gene matches: 2. Germline V lookup: CDR1 SGHNT, CDR2 YYREEE (reference sequence). The CDR3 is made up of 15 amino acids. CDR3 in DNA: TGTGCCAGCAGCCTACTAGCGGGAAGCACAGATACGCAGTATTTT. Translating it yields CASSLLAGSTDTQYF.

The V gene is TRBV5-5, the J gene TRBJ2-5; TRBD2 is a possible D gene (6 bases). Trimming took off 6 bases at V and 7 bases at J, with 22 bases between the two ends. This CDR3 spans 15 amino acids. Germline V gene sequence: CDR1 SGHKS, CDR2 YYEKEE (reference sequence). DNA for the CDR3: TGTGCCAGCACCCAGACGGGAACCTACGGGGGGACCCAGTACTTC. It specifies CASTQTGTYGGTQYF.

This chain connects TRBV6-2 or TRBV6-3 to TRBJ2-5, with 7 nucleotides matching TRBD1. The CDR3 is 15 amino acids. The V and J ends lost 6 bases and 5 bases, in that order; junction bases with no gene match: 12. Germline CDR1 reads MNHEY; CDR2 reads SVGEGT. The CDR3 sequence is CASSTDRPPRETQYF. The CDR3 region has the DNA TGTGCCAGCAGCACGGACAGGCCACCCAGGGAGACCCAGTACTTC.